The 11 T cell receptor beta chains reported below all come from one sample, sequenced in a study of shared clonotypes between healthy human individuals. The assay was immunoSEQ multiplex PCR, and TCRdb's table has in-frame clones only and misses some. The profile shows 2 million or so clones, about 95% of them singletons. As defined, naive CD8 cells were CD45RO-negative and positively selected for CCR7, with terminally differentiated effector memory CD45RA+ cells excluded. Sequencing was done on a sample of naive CD8+ T cells sorted from blood. These receptor sequences come from a man between 18 and 35 years old in good health.

The chain uses TRBV6-5 and TRBJ2-1; D remains unclear. Per the germline V gene, CDR1 is MNHEY and CDR2 is SVGAGI. V was trimmed by 4 bases and J by 0 bases, leaving 10 bases between them. This CDR3 has 15 amino acids. CDR3 sequence (DNA): TGTGCCAGCAGTTCAAGCGAGAGCTCCTACAATGAGCAGTTCTTC. Translated, it gives CASSSSESSYNEQFF.

The gene calls are TRBV14 and TRBJ1-4, with TRBD1 as a possible D gene (6 bases). Trimming took 1 base from V and 6 from J, leaving 18 bases between them. The CDR3 contains 17 residues. Germline V gene lookup returns CDR1 SGHDN and CDR2 FVKESK. This CDR3 is CASSQGVKQGVYEKLFF. The CDR3 nucleotides read TGTGCCAGCAGCCAAGGGGTAAAACAGGGCGTGTATGAAAAACTGTTTTTT.

The CDR3 sequence is CATSFSDREGYEQYF. The CDR3, as DNA: TGTGCCACCAGCTTCTCCGACAGGGAAGGATACGAGCAGTACTTC. This chain links TRBV15 with TRBJ2-7, with 7 positions matching TRBD1. Germline V gives CDR1 LNHNV, CDR2 YYDKDF (reference sequence). Trimming at V came to 5 bases and at J to 4 bases, leaving 11 bases not matched to a gene. CDR3 length: 15 residues. Combining the CDR3 with reference TRBV15 and TRBJ2-7 gives the whole variable domain DAMVIQNPRYQVTQFGKPVTLSCSQTLNHNVMYWYQQKSSQAPKLLFHYYDKDFNNEADTPDNFQSRRPNTSFCFLDIRSPGLGDTAMYLCATSFSDREGYEQYFGPGTRLTVT.

The chain recombines TRBV6-1 with TRBJ2-5; no firm D call. CDR3 length equals 13 residues. V was shortened by 6 bases and J by 4 bases, with 12 bases between the two germline ends. Per the germline V gene, CDR1 is MNHNS and CDR2 is SASEGT. In DNA form, the CDR3 reads TGTGCCAGCAGGGAGTTCCAGCGAGAGACCCAGTACTTC. Encoded protein: CASREFQRETQYF.

The rearrangement joins TRBV9 to TRBJ2-5; D is unclear. Trimming stripped 4 bases from V and 1 base from J, with 11 bases between. The CDR3 contains 14 residues. Germline CDR1 is SGDLS and CDR2 is YYNGEE. This chain's CDR3 is CASSPPRAQETQYF. For the CDR3, the DNA is TGTGCCAGCAGCCCCCCCCGGGCCCAAGAGACCCAGTACTTC.

The chain uses TRBV6-1 and TRBJ2-7, with TRBD1 matching over 12 bases. The CDR3 has 16 residues. V shed 2 bases, J shed 2 bases, and the junction held 4 bases outside the gene matches. Per the germline V gene, CDR1 is MNHNS and CDR2 is SASEGT. CDR3 bases: TGTGCCAGCAGTGAATTGGGACAGGGGGCTCCCTACGAGCAGTACTTC. It translates to CASSELGQGAPYEQYF.

The CDR3 reads CASSLEENSYEQYF. CDR3 in DNA: TGTGCCAGCAGCTTAGAGGAGAACTCCTACGAGCAGTACTTC. The chain couples TRBV7-9 to TRBJ2-7, with D uncertain. From germline, CDR1 is SEHNR and CDR2 FQNEAQ (reference sequence). V was trimmed by 1 base and J by 0 bases, leaving 7 bases between them. CDR3 size: 14 residues. Based on the CDR3 plus reference TRBV7-9 and TRBJ2-7, the full variable domain is DTGVSQNPRHKITKRGQNVTFRCDPISEHNRLYWYRQTLGQGPEFLTYFQNEAQLEKSRLLSDRFSAERPKGSFSTLEIQRTEQGDSAMYLCASSLEENSYEQYFGPGTRLTVT.

Of note for this clone: This sample includes further DNA sequences coding for the same CDR3. The CDR3 coding sequence is TGTGCCAGCAGTTTACTTGGCTCCGGCGAGACCCAGTACTTC. This sequence encodes CASSLLGSGETQYF. The chain employs TRBV27 and TRBJ2-5, with no clear D. The CDR3 extends over 14 amino acids. Germline values: CDR1 MNHEY, CDR2 SMNVEV (reference sequence). Trimming took off 2 bases at V and 5 bases at J, with 12 bases between the two ends.

This chain connects TRBV7-6 to TRBJ2-2; D gene unclear. Germline CDR1 reads SGHVS; CDR2 reads FNYEAQ. V lost 2 bases to trimming and J lost 3 bases, with 10 bases between them. The length of the CDR3 is 15 residues. The CDR3 loop reads CASSLNRDYTGELFF. In DNA, the CDR3 is TGTGCCAGCAGCTTAAATAGGGATTACACCGGGGAGCTGTTTTTT.

A single count supports this clone. The chain employs TRBV27 and TRBJ2-2, with 8 bases lining up with TRBD1. Looked up from germline, CDR1 is MNHEY and CDR2 is SMNVEV (reference sequence). The CDR3 is made up of 17 amino acids. J was trimmed by 1 base and V by 6 bases; bases with no gene match: 10. The CDR3 DNA follows: TGTGCCAGCAGCCAAATCGCCGGGACAGGGAACACCGGGGAGCTGTTTTTT. Translating it yields CASSQIAGTGNTGELFF.

The chain links TRBV4-3 to TRBJ2-3; 9 positions match TRBD2. The CDR3 runs 17 residues. CDR1 is LGHNA and CDR2 is YSLEER in the germline V gene. J was trimmed by 3 bases and V by 0 bases; bases with no gene match: 7. CDR3 in amino acids: CASSQESAGGETDTQYF. The CDR3, as DNA: TGCGCCAGCAGCCAAGAATCCGCGGGGGGGGAAACAGATACGCAGTATTTT.